The 25 T cell receptor beta chains below come from one sample, sequenced in a study of Tregs in tolerant kidney transplant recipients. The data were produced by immunoSEQ multiplex PCR, yet TCRdb's version contains in-frame clones alone and is incomplete. The top ten hold over 9.5% of the sample, which has roughly 66,000 clones, over 85% seen once. The source material was CD8+ T cells from blood, sampled before the transplant. All receptors come from a human donor who received a combined kidney and bone marrow transplant.

The chain links TRBV27 to TRBJ2-7; TRBD2 is a possible D gene (5 bases). The CDR3 is made up of 13 amino acids. The germline V gene has CDR1 MNHEY and CDR2 SMNVEV (reference sequence). The germline V and J ends were trimmed by 8 bases and 0 bases, with 11 bases remaining between them. CDR3 in amino acids: CASGLGVSYEQYF. The CDR3 DNA reads as TGTGCCAGCGGTCTCGGGGTCTCCTACGAGCAGTACTTC.

CDR3 region: CASSLVPRSYEQYF. The DNA of the CDR3 is TGTGCCAGCAGCTTGGTGCCCCGGAGCTACGAGCAGTACTTC. The rearrangement joins TRBV5-5 to TRBJ2-7; D is unresolved. V was clipped by 0 bases and J by 3 bases, with 10 bases between them. Germline CDR1 reads SGHKS; CDR2 reads YYEKEE (reference sequence). The CDR3 loop spans 14 amino acids.

This clone was seen just once. The rearrangement uses TRBV7-2 and TRBJ2-7; a possible D gene is TRBD1 (5 bases). Trimming pared 8 bases from V and 4 bases from J, leaving 9 bases between. The germline V gene has CDR1 SGHTA and CDR2 FQGNSA. The CDR3 sequence is 11 residues long. This CDR3 is CASLTEYEQYF. CDR3 nucleotide sequence: TGTGCCAGCTTGACAGAGTACGAGCAGTACTTC.

The chain joins TRBV4-1 to TRBJ2-7; D might be TRBD2 (5 bases). V lost 4 bases, J lost 5 bases, and 15 bases lay in between. The germline CDR1 and CDR2 sequences are MGHRA and YSYEKL. The CDR3 covers 14 residues. The CDR3 region has the DNA TGCGCCAGCAGCCCCCAAACTGAGGGTGACGAGCAGTACTTC. It encodes CASSPQTEGDEQYF.

The V and J genes are TRBV7-9 and TRBJ1-2, with D possibly TRBD1 on 5 matching bases. V was cut by 4 bases and J by 2 bases, with 8 bases left in between. The V gene's germline CDR1 is SEHNR and CDR2 FQNEAQ (reference sequence). The CDR3 is made up of 13 amino acids. CDR3 in amino acids: CASSSDINYGYTF. In DNA form, the CDR3 reads TGTGCCAGCAGCTCGGACATAAACTATGGCTACACCTTC.

The chain has TRBV7-8 and TRBJ2-3, with D hard to call. Germline loops: CDR1 SGHVS, CDR2 FQNEAQ. Trimming took 4 bases from V and 6 from J, leaving 17 bases between them. There are 15 residues in the CDR3. The CDR3 here is CASSSGPTELDTQYF. The CDR3 region has the DNA TGTGCCAGCAGCTCCGGTCCCACTGAATTGGATACGCAGTATTTT.

The chain couples TRBV11-2 to TRBJ1-3, with D maybe TRBD1 (6 bases). The V and J ends lost 5 bases and 0 bases respectively, with 17 bases between them. Germline assignment: CDR1 SGHAT and CDR2 FQNNGV. This CDR3 comprises 17 residues. The CDR3 nucleotides read TGTGCCAGCAGCCCCTGGTGGGACATCCACTCTGGAAACACCATATATTTT. It specifies CASSPWWDIHSGNTIYF.

V gene TRBV7-9 combines with J gene TRBJ2-7; the D gene is possibly TRBD1 (5 bases). V was shortened by 5 bases and J by 3 bases, with 11 bases between the two germline ends. CDR3 size: 13 residues. From germline, CDR1 is SEHNR and CDR2 FQNEAQ (reference sequence). The CDR3 protein is CASSQTDIYEQYF. CDR3 nucleotide sequence: TGTGCCAGCAGCCAGACAGACATCTACGAGCAGTACTTC.

The J gene is TRBJ2-2, the V gene TRBV4-2; maybe TRBD1 (5 bases). Trimming pared 0 bases from V and 0 bases from J, leaving 14 bases between. Germline lookup yields CDR1 LGHNA and CDR2 YNFKEQ. This CDR3 has 18 amino acids. CDR3 protein: CASSQDQGDPANTGELFF. The CDR3 DNA is TGTGCCAGCAGCCAAGATCAAGGGGATCCGGCGAACACCGGGGAGCTGTTTTTT.

The chain joins TRBV5-6 to TRBJ2-1; 7 bases align to TRBD2. V lost 0 bases to trimming and J lost 9 bases; unmatched junction nucleotides: 3. Germline CDR1 is SGHDT and CDR2 is YYEEEE. CDR3 size: 13 residues. The chain's CDR3 is CASSLGGGSEQFF. CDR3 DNA sequence: TGTGCCAGCAGCTTGGGGGGCGGGAGTGAGCAGTTCTTC.

The rearrangement links TRBV27 to TRBJ2-3; D gene uncertain. CDR1 and CDR2 from the germline V gene are MNHEY and SMNVEV (reference sequence). With 5 bases removed from V and 2 bases from J, the gap between germline ends came to 11 bases. CDR3 length equals 14 residues. CDR3 in DNA: TGTGCCAGCAGTATGGGCAGGAACACAGATACGCAGTATTTT. Protein: CASSMGRNTDTQYF.

A note on this clone: The same CDR3 arises from other DNA sequences in this sample as well. The chain has TRBV4-1 and TRBJ2-1; 9 bases align to TRBD2. V gave up 2 bases and J gave up 7 bases; unmatched junction bases: 6. Germline CDR1 reads MGHRA; CDR2 reads YSYEKL. This CDR3 comprises 15 residues. DNA of the CDR3: TGCGCCAGCAGCCAACTGTTAGCGGGAGTGAATGAGCAGTTCTTC. Protein: CASSQLLAGVNEQFF.

V and J are TRBV27 and TRBJ1-1, with TRBD1 matching over 7 bases. CDR3 length equals 15 residues. Germline CDR1 is MNHEY and CDR2 is SMNVEV (reference sequence). With V trimmed by 6 bases and J by 7 bases, 14 bases remained unmatched. The CDR3 DNA reads TGTGCCAGCAGGCCCTCTTCGGACAGGCGGATTGAAGCTTTCTTT. It specifies CASRPSSDRRIEAFF.

This clone occurred once. The chain carries TRBV4-1 and TRBJ2-7; D is undetermined. Germline loops: CDR1 MGHRA, CDR2 YSYEKL. The ends were cut back, 0 bases at V and 2 bases at J, with 8 bases in the middle. The CDR3 spans 14 residues. In DNA, the CDR3 is TGCGCCAGCAGCCAAGAGTCCCTAGCCTACGAGCAGTACTTC. This gives the protein CASSQESLAYEQYF.

This clone was detected once. CDR3 region: CASSVEGVAGNEQFF. CDR3 nucleotides: TGTGCCAGCAGCGTAGAGGGAGTAGCGGGAAATGAGCAGTTCTTC. The chain recombines TRBV9 with TRBJ2-1; 8 positions match TRBD2. The CDR3 extends over 15 amino acids. The junction had 6 bases not matched to a gene; V was cut back by 0 bases and J by 7 bases. Germline lookup yields CDR1 SGDLS and CDR2 YYNGEE.

Turning to this clone: Other DNA sequences of this sample code for an identical CDR3. The chain joins TRBV11-2 to TRBJ2-3; D is unclear. Trimming removed 1 base at V and 5 bases at J, with 4 bases between. The CDR3 runs 12 residues. Looked up from germline, CDR1 is SGHAT and CDR2 is FQNNGV. The CDR3 DNA follows: TGTGCCAGCAGCTTAGGAGGAGATACGCAGTATTTT. This sequence encodes CASSLGGDTQYF.

The chain links TRBV6-5 to TRBJ2-5; possibly TRBD2 for D (6 bases). The CDR3 totals 14 residues. V lost 0 bases and J lost 4, with 9 bases in between. Germline V lookup: CDR1 MNHEY, CDR2 SVGAGI. The CDR3 DNA reads as TGTGCCAGCAGTTACTCTGCGGGATTAGAGACCCAGTACTTC. Its translation is CASSYSAGLETQYF.

The chain joins TRBV29-1 to TRBJ2-5, with 8 bases matching TRBD1. There are 14 residues in the CDR3. V was pared by 1 base and J by 1 base, with 2 bases of the junction left unmatched. CDR1 and CDR2 (germline): SQVTM, ANQGSEA. The CDR3 sequence is CSVEGTGSQETQYF. In DNA form, the CDR3 reads TGCAGCGTTGAAGGGACAGGGAGCCAAGAGACCCAGTACTTC.

This rearrangement joins TRBV15 to TRBJ2-1; D call uncertain. The V gene lost 0 bases and the J gene lost 6 bases, with 12 bases spanning the gap. The CDR3 totals 15 residues. Germline V gene data show CDR1 as LNHNV and CDR2 as YYDKDF (reference sequence). The CDR3 sequence: CATSRDLGSLNEQFF. For the CDR3, the DNA is TGTGCCACCAGCAGAGATCTGGGCAGCCTCAATGAGCAGTTCTTC.

The CDR3 loop reads CASSVASGRFGQETQYF. CDR3 bases: TGTGCCAGCAGCGTAGCTAGCGGGAGGTTTGGACAAGAGACCCAGTACTTC. The genes are TRBV9 and TRBJ2-5; TRBD2 matches 11 bases. CDR1 is SGDLS and CDR2 is YYNGEE in the germline V gene. The CDR3 runs to 17 residues. The V and J ends lost 0 bases and 2 bases, in that order; junction bases with no gene match: 6.

Turning to this clone: At the DNA level, this CDR3 is encoded by other sequences in the same sample as well. The chain's CDR3 is CASSLLPEETQYF. CDR3 nucleotides: TGTGCCAGCAGCTTACTGCCAGAAGAGACCCAGTACTTC. The rearrangement joins TRBV7-9 to TRBJ2-5; D not resolved. V lost 2 bases, J lost 3 bases, and 7 bases lay in between. The CDR3 spans 13 residues. Per germline, CDR1 SEHNR and CDR2 FQNEAQ (reference sequence).

The chain recombines TRBV23-1 with TRBJ2-7, with 9 positions matching TRBD1. Being an ORF, TRBV23-1 has a function that is uncertain. This CDR3 comprises 15 residues. The V and J ends lost 4 bases and 2 bases, in that order; junction bases with no gene match: 6. CDR3 nucleotides: TGCGCCAGCAGTCCCTCGAGACAGGGGGCCTACGAGCAGTACTTC. Its protein is CASSPSRQGAYEQYF.

The chain carries TRBV27 and TRBJ2-1; unclear D gene. CDR1 MNHEY and CDR2 SMNVEV come from the germline V gene (reference sequence). The CDR3 extends over 16 amino acids. V lost 2 bases and J lost 0, with 11 bases in between. The CDR3 sequence is CASSLGSGSSYNEQFF. The CDR3 bases are TGTGCCAGCAGTTTAGGCTCGGGTAGCTCCTACAATGAGCAGTTCTTC.

This chain connects TRBV4-1 to TRBJ1-2; 7 nucleotides align to TRBD1. Germline V gene lookup returns CDR1 MGHRA and CDR2 YSYEKL. The CDR3 spans 16 residues. V lost 4 bases, J lost 4 bases, and 12 bases stayed unmatched. CDR3 sequence reads: CASSPRDSLTTYGYTF. Here the CDR3 DNA reads TGCGCCAGCAGCCCCCGGGACAGCTTAACTACCTATGGCTACACCTTC.

The V call is TRBV27, the J call TRBJ1-5; tentatively, D is TRBD1 (5 bases). V was clipped by 5 bases and J by 1 base, with 21 bases between them. CDR1 is MNHEY and CDR2 is SMNVEV in the germline V gene (reference sequence). CDR3 length: 18 residues. CDR3 nucleotides: TGTGCCAGCAGTCTTACCCCTCTCCAGGGAGGGAGCAATCAGCCCCAGCATTTT. Protein: CASSLTPLQGGSNQPQHF.